Listed below are T cell receptor beta chains from one sample, sequenced in a study of cytomegalovirus exposure and HLA in healthy donors. Sequencing used immunoSEQ multiplex PCR; TCRdb keeps in-frame clones, though not all of them. The repertoire holds 150,000 or so clones, with around 78% as singletons. The specimen sequenced was PBMCs. The source of these receptors is a man aged 40-55 years in good health and CMV-seropositive. Each CDR3 is given with its conserved first and last residue. D genes are given only for firm matches. Not every row has a clone size; where given, it reads once, few, many or a size class.

>TRBV6-5|few|NA|TRBJ2-3
TGTGCCAGCAGTTCCAGACAGGTAACGAGGACAGATACGCAGTATTTT
CASSSRQVTRTDTQYF
>TRBV2|NA|TRBD1|TRBJ2-7
TGTGCCTGTGCCCCGGGACAGGGGGCGGATGAGCAGTACTTC
CACAPGQGADEQYF
>TRBV7-8|NA|NA|TRBJ1-1
TGTGCCAGCAGCACCTACAGGAGGAACACTGAAGCTTTCTTT
CASSTYRRNTEAFF
>TRBV19|NA|NA|TRBJ2-7
TGTGCCAGTAGTATAGCCGGGACTCTCACCTACGAGCAGTACTTC
CASSIAGTLTYEQYF
>TRBV5-6|NA|TRBD2|TRBJ2-5
TGTGCCAGCAGCTTGTTGGAGACTAGCGCTCAAGAGACCCAGTACTTC
CASSLLETSAQETQYF
>TRBV29-1|NA|TRBD1|TRBJ1-2
TGCAGCGGGGGGACAGGGGGTGTCTATGGCTACACCTTC
CSGGTGGVYGYTF
>TRBV4-1|NA|TRBD1|TRBJ2-1
TGCGCCAGCAGCCAAGAAGCAGGGGGCGGTTACAATGAGCAGTTCTTC
CASSQEAGGGYNEQFF
>TRBV5-5|NA|TRBD1|TRBJ2-1
TGTGCCAGCAGCTTGCATCAGGGGGAGTACAATGAGCAGTTCTTC
CASSLHQGEYNEQFF
>TRBV15|NA|NA|TRBJ1-5
TGTGCCACCAGCAGAGGAGATGATACCCAGCCCCAGCATTTT
CATSRGDDTQPQHF
>TRBV27|NA|NA|TRBJ2-2
TGTGCCAGCAGTTTCCGAGCGGGTCTGAACACCGGGGAGCTGTTTTTT
CASSFRAGLNTGELFF
>TRBV19|few|TRBD1|TRBJ1-1
TGTGCCAGTAGTATAGTTGGGACAGGGATCCCTGAAGCTTTCTTT
CASSIVGTGIPEAFF
>TRBV30|NA|NA|TRBJ1-1
TGTGCCTGGAGTAGGACACCCTTGAACACTGAAGCTTTCTTT
CAWSRTPLNTEAFF
>TRBV21-1|NA|NA|TRBJ1-5
NA
CASGVFGTGAPSNQPQHF
>TRBV4-1|NA|NA|TRBJ1-1
TGCGCCAGCAGCCCGGGTCCAGTGAACACTGAAGCTTTCTTT
CASSPGPVNTEAFF
>TRBV6-4|NA|TRBD2|TRBJ2-2
TGTGCCAGCAGTGTGGAAGCGGGGCCGACCGGGGAGCTGTTTTTT
CASSVEAGPTGELFF
>TRBV9|few|NA|TRBJ2-7
TGTGCCAGCAGCCTCCGGGGAAGCGGAGCGGCCTACGAGCAGTACTTC
CASSLRGSGAAYEQYF
>TRBV19|NA|TRBD1|TRBJ1-4
TGTGCCACCTCCTACGGGACAGCAAATGAAAAACTGTTTTTT
CATSYGTANEKLFF
>TRBV5-6|NA|TRBD1|TRBJ1-6
TGTGCCAGCAGCGTGGGACAGGTCAATTCACCCCTCCACTTT
CASSVGQVNSPLHF
>TRBV2|NA|NA|TRBJ2-3
TGTGCCAGCAGTGCGGAGAGGGGCACAGATACGCAGTATTTT
CASSAERGTDTQYF
>TRBV7-9|NA|NA|TRBJ2-1
TGTGCCAGCAGCTCTCTAGCCAAAAATGAGCAGTTCTTC
CASSSLAKNEQFF
>TRBV9|NA|NA|TRBJ2-1
TGTGCCAGCAGCGTAGGGGAGGGGGTCTACAATGAGCAGTTCTTC
CASSVGEGVYNEQFF
>TRBV7-2|NA|NA|TRBJ1-1
TGTGCCAGCAGCCGCCAAACACGGAACACTGAAGCTTTCTTT
CASSRQTRNTEAFF
>TRBV7-2|NA|NA|TRBJ2-1
TGTGCCAGCAGCCGAGGTGGTTCTGACAATGAGCAGTTCTTC
CASSRGGSDNEQFF
>TRBV7-8|NA|NA|TRBJ2-7
TGTGCCAGCAGCTCCCCAGAGAGAACGGGAACCGACGAGCAGTACTTC
CASSSPERTGTDEQYF
>TRBV7-6|NA|NA|TRBJ2-1
TGTGCCAGCAGCCTCGTAACCAGCTCCTACAATGAGCAGTTCTTC
CASSLVTSSYNEQFF
>TRBV15|NA|NA|TRBJ2-2
TGTGCCACTGGGGCGAGCGGGAGAGAGGGGGCCCCGAACACCGGGGAGCTGCTTTTT
CATGASGREGAPNTGELLF
>TRBV10-1|NA|NA|TRBJ1-1
TGCGCCAGCAGTGAGTCGAGCGGAGTGAACACTGAAGCTTTCTTT
CASSESSGVNTEAFF
>TRBV18|NA|NA|TRBJ1-1
TGTGCCAGCTCACAGGGGGTTAACACTGAAGCTTTCTTT
CASSQGVNTEAFF
>TRBV18|NA|NA|TRBJ2-7
TGTGCCAGCTCACCACTAAGCGGCGCCTACGAGCAGTACTTC
CASSPLSGAYEQYF
>TRBV1|NA|NA|TRBJ2-2
TGCACCAGCAGCTCCCGAAGCGGGAGGCTGACAATCTCGGACACCGGGGAGCTGTTTTTT
CTSSSRSGRLTISDTGELFF
>TRBV18|NA|NA|TRBJ2-1
TGTGCCAGCTCACCACCGGCTTTAGGCAGGGGAAACAATGAGCAGTTCTTC
CASSPPALGRGNNEQFF
>TRBV11-2|NA|NA|TRBJ2-2
TGTGCCAGCAGCTCCCAGTACACCAGGGAGCTGTTTTTT
CASSSQYTRELFF
>TRBV15|few|TRBD1|TRBJ1-2
TGTGCCACCAGCAGAGAGGACAGGGCTAATGGCTACACCTTC
CATSREDRANGYTF
>TRBV7-2|NA|NA|TRBJ2-5
TGTGCCAGCAGCTTAGGGTTCTCAGGGGGGAGCGAAGAGACCCAGTACTTC
CASSLGFSGGSEETQYF
>TRBV11-3|NA|NA|TRBJ2-3
TGTGCCAGCAGCTTAGATGAGGGATCTAGCACAGATACGCAGTATTTT
CASSLDEGSSTDTQYF
>TRBV18|NA|TRBD1|TRBJ1-3
TGTGCCAGCTCACCAGCACGAACTACGACAGGGGGTCATGGAAACACCATATATTTT
CASSPARTTTGGHGNTIYF
>TRBV2|NA|NA|TRBJ2-7
TGTGCCAGCAGTGTCCCCCGAGGGATTCTCTACGAGCAGTACTTC
CASSVPRGILYEQYF
>TRBV5-5|NA|NA|TRBJ2-7
TGTGCCAGCAGCCTCCAGGGAGGACACGACTACGAGCAGTACTTC
CASSLQGGHDYEQYF
>TRBV27|NA|TRBD1|TRBJ2-7
TGTGCCAGCAGGGGGACAGGCACCTTGTACGAGCAGTACTTC
CASRGTGTLYEQYF
>TRBV7-9|NA|NA|TRBJ2-1
TGTGCCAGCAGCTTCAGGAATGAGCAGTTCTTC
CASSFRNEQFF
>TRBV7-2|NA|TRBD1|TRBJ1-4
TGTGCCAGCAGCGGTCGGACAGGAGCTAATGAAAAACTGTTTTTT
CASSGRTGANEKLFF
>TRBV11-3|once|NA|TRBJ2-1
TGTGCCAGCAGCCCCGCTCCCCACAGGGCCCATGAGCAGTTCTTC
CASSPAPHRAHEQFF
>TRBV4-2|NA|NA|TRBJ1-5
TGTGCCAGCAGCCAAGAAACGTCAGATAGCAATCAGCCCCAGCATTTT
CASSQETSDSNQPQHF
>TRBV27|NA|TRBD1|TRBJ2-1
TGTGCCAGCAGTTTCCAGGGGGCGAGGGAGCAGTTCTTC
CASSFQGAREQFF
>TRBV30|NA|NA|TRBJ2-3
TGTGCCTGGAAAATTAGCAGAGGCACAGATACGCAGTATTTT
CAWKISRGTDTQYF
>TRBV5-1|NA|NA|TRBJ2-1
TGCGCCAGCAGCTTGGATCTGGGCCCCTACAATGAGCAGTTCTTC
CASSLDLGPYNEQFF
>TRBV7-3|NA|TRBD1|TRBJ2-1
TGTGCCAGCGCCAAGACAGGGTTTGGGGATGAGCAGTTCTTC
CASAKTGFGDEQFF
>TRBV7-9|few|TRBD2|TRBJ2-7
TGTGCCAGCAGCATGGGTGTAGCGGGAGGACCTAAGACATACGAGCAGTACTTC
CASSMGVAGGPKTYEQYF